This T cell receptor (beta chain) was found in a study of control samples from healthy donors and cancer patients. The V segment lost 6 bases and the J segment 5 bases; nucleotides outside the gene matches: 12. CDR1 MNHEY and CDR2 SVGAGI come from the germline V gene. The CDR3 sequence is 15 residues long. Assay used: immunoSEQ multiplex PCR; TCRdb lists only in-frame clones, some missing. The data hold 100,000 to 150,000 clones, with approximately 89% observed a single time. Material for sequencing was PBMCs. The chain is built from TRBV6-5 and TRBJ1-2; TRBD1 matches at 7 bases. The sequence was obtained from a man between 45 and 60 years old with head and neck cancer. The CDR3 coding sequence is TGTGCCAGCAGCCTCATCCGACAGGGAAGGTATGGCTACACCTTC. Translation gives CASSLIRQGRYGYTF.